This T cell receptor (beta chain) was identified in a study of shared clonotypes between healthy human individuals. A note on this clone: This sample includes further DNA sequences coding for the same CDR3.

In the naive CD8 group, cells lacked CD45RO and were positively selected for CCR7, so terminally differentiated effector memory CD45RA+ cells were left out. Clones were read by immunoSEQ multiplex PCR, and TCRdb kept only the in-frame ones, dropping some. The sample has about 2 million clones; less than 95% are singletons. Unmatched junction bases numbered 4, after V lost 3 bases and J lost 6 bases. The CDR3 contains 15 residues. From germline, CDR1 is MNHEY and CDR2 SMNVEV (reference sequence). The sample taken for sequencing was naive CD8+ T cells sorted from blood. V and J are TRBV27 and TRBJ2-1, with 11 nucleotides matching TRBD1. The clonotype comes from a young man in good health. For the CDR3, the DNA is TGTGCCAGCAGTTTGGGGACAGGGGGAAGCAATGAGCAGTTCTTC. Translated, it gives CASSLGTGGSNEQFF.